This is a list of T cell receptor beta chains from one sample in a study of shared clonotypes between healthy human individuals. Only in-frame clones appear in the TCRdb table, and some are missing; sequencing was by immunoSEQ multiplex PCR. The data show more than 1 million clones, around three quarters seen once. The specimen was memory CD4+ T cells from PBMCs. These receptors were collected from a man younger than 30 in good health. Some clones in this sample may be carry-over from other donors' samples. Each CDR3 is given with its conserved first and last residue. The D gene is left open where the match is weak. The listing skips clone size in some rows; elsewhere it reads once, few, many or a size class.

clone size | J gene | V gene | D gene | CDR3 protein | CDR3 DNA
- | TRBJ2-2 | TRBV7-9 | TRBD2 | CASRTSGRAVGELFF | TGTGCCAGCAGGACTAGCGGGCGGGCAGTCGGGGAGCTGTTTTTT
once | TRBJ2-3 | TRBV6-1 | TRBD1 | CASALGGTGSDTQYF | TGTGCCAGCGCCTTAGGGGGGACAGGGTCAGATACGCAGTATTTT
- | TRBJ1-1 | TRBV27 | TRBD1 | CASSFRDRGEAFF | TGTGCCAGCAGTTTCAGGGACAGGGGCGAAGCTTTCTTT
- | TRBJ2-1 | TRBV5-1 | - | CASSRGLLVSVYNEQFF | TGCGCCAGCAGCCGGGGTTTACTAGTAAGTGTCTACAATGAGCAGTTCTTC
- | TRBJ2-5 | TRBV7-6 | - | CASSEGLNLAGTQYF | TGTGCCAGCAGCGAGGGACTCAACCTGGCGGGGACCCAGTACTTC
once | TRBJ2-2 | TRBV9 | - | CASSQGSAGELFF | TGTGCCAGCAGCCAGGGGTCGGCCGGGGAGCTGTTTTTT
many | TRBJ2-3 | TRBV27 | - | CASSESGWDTQYF | TGTGCCAGCAGCGAATCAGGGTGGGATACGCAGTATTTT
- | TRBJ1-2 | TRBV15 | - | CATSRDTGDGYTF | TGTGCCACCAGCAGAGATACGGGGGACGGCTACACCTTC
- | TRBJ2-1 | TRBV4-2 | - | CASSQTGSEVGQFF | TGTGCCAGCAGCCAAACAGGGTCTGAAGTCGGGCAGTTCTTC
- | TRBJ2-7 | TRBV11-3 | - | CASSLPTDLLPFYEQYF | TGTGCCAGCAGCTTACCCACGGACCTTCTACCCTTCTACGAGCAGTACTTC
few | TRBJ2-7 | TRBV5-1 | - | CASSPGTSIHEQYF | TGCGCCAGCAGCCCCGGGACATCGATACACGAGCAGTACTTC
- | TRBJ1-5 | TRBV6-1 | - | CASSEATVLYQPQHF | TGTGCCAGCAGTGAAGCGACAGTTCTTTATCAGCCCCAGCATTTT
- | TRBJ2-2 | TRBV5-4 | - | CASSSSNGGELFF | TGTGCCAGCAGCTCGTCAAATGGGGGGGAGCTGTTTTTT
- | TRBJ1-5 | TRBV28 | - | CASSLRQDYYSNQPQHF | TGTGCCAGCAGTTTACGGCAGGACTACTATAGCAATCAGCCCCAGCATTTT
many | TRBJ1-5 | TRBV5-6 | TRBD1 | CASSLGGTGDGQPQHF | TGTGCCAGCAGCTTGGGGGGGACAGGGGACGGTCAGCCCCAGCATTTT
- | TRBJ2-2 | TRBV2 | TRBD2 | CASSINSILAANTGELFF | TGTGCCAGCAGTATTAACTCGATACTAGCGGCGAACACCGGGGAGCTGTTTTTT
- | TRBJ2-7 | TRBV4-3 | - | CASSQGSRQNYEQYF | TGCGCCAGCAGCCAAGGTTCGCGACAGAACTACGAGCAGTACTTC
- | TRBJ2-7 | TRBV6-1 | - | CASSVGSYEQYF | TGTGCCAGCAGTGTGGGTAGCTACGAGCAGTACTTC
- | TRBJ2-3 | TRBV2 | TRBD2 | CASLRMGLAGVNTQYF | TGTGCCAGCCTCCGGATGGGACTAGCGGGAGTGAATACGCAGTATTTT
- | TRBJ2-7 | TRBV28 | TRBD2 | CASTDSGESSYEQYF | TGTGCCAGCACCGATAGCGGGGAAAGCTCCTACGAGCAGTACTTC
- | TRBJ2-1 | TRBV11-2 | - | CASSLGLFNEQFF | TGTGCCAGCAGCTTAGGGCTATTTAATGAGCAGTTCTTC
- | TRBJ1-2 | TRBV29-1 | - | CSGAWGDYGYTF | TGCAGCGGTGCGTGGGGGGACTATGGCTACACCTTC
once | TRBJ2-1 | TRBV7-6 | TRBD2 | CASSPRASGYNEQFF | TGTGCCAGCAGCCCCAGGGCTAGCGGATACAATGAGCAGTTCTTC
- | TRBJ1-1 | TRBV5-5 | - | CASSQLENTEAFF | TGTGCCAGCAGCCAACTGGAGAACACTGAAGCTTTCTTT
- | TRBJ2-7 | TRBV2 | TRBD2 | CGTKRDYTYEQYF | TGTGGGACCAAACGGGACTATACCTACGAGCAGTACTTC
- | TRBJ2-7 | TRBV11-1 | TRBD2 | CASSLDGTSGRKAYEQYF | TGTGCCAGCAGCTTAGACGGGACTAGCGGGAGAAAGGCCTACGAGCAGTACTTC
- | TRBJ2-1 | TRBV6-1 | - | CASSEAGDSYNEQFF | TGTGCCAGCAGTGAAGCAGGTGACTCCTACAATGAGCAGTTCTTC
- | TRBJ1-2 | TRBV6-6 | TRBD1 | CASRRGQGVYGYTF | TGTGCCAGCAGACGGGGACAGGGCGTCTATGGCTACACCTTC
- | TRBJ1-6 | TRBV28 | TRBD1 | CASTPGQTPSPLHF | TGTGCCAGCACCCCGGGACAGACTCCTTCCCCCCTCCACTTT
- | TRBJ1-2 | TRBV4-1 | - | CASRGEDYGYTF | TGCGCCAGCAGGGGGGAAGACTATGGCTACACCTTC
few | TRBJ2-2 | TRBV7-2 | TRBD2 | CASSLGASGSPGELFF | TGTGCCAGCAGCTTAGGGGCTAGCGGGAGCCCCGGGGAGCTGTTTTTT
- | TRBJ2-3 | TRBV28 | TRBD1 | CASRMGQRTDTQYF | TGTGCCAGCAGAATGGGACAGAGAACAGATACGCAGTATTTT
- | TRBJ1-4 | TRBV6-6 | - | CASSYPTATNEKLFF | TGTGCCAGCAGTTACCCGACAGCTACTAATGAAAAACTGTTTTTT
- | TRBJ2-1 | TRBV7-9 | - | CASSLGTNYNEQFF | TGTGCCAGCAGCTTAGGGACCAACTACAATGAGCAGTTCTTC
- | TRBJ1-4 | TRBV29-1 | - | CSASGSMNEKLFF | TGCAGCGCATCAGGGAGTATGAATGAAAAACTGTTTTTT
few | TRBJ1-1 | TRBV5-4 | - | CASSLAQGTLAFF | TGTGCCAGCAGCTTGGCTCAGGGAACATTGGCTTTCTTT
- | TRBJ1-4 | TRBV5-1 | - | CASSLGRGRFNEKLFF | TGCGCCAGCAGCTTGGGGCGGGGCAGGTTTAATGAAAAACTGTTTTTT